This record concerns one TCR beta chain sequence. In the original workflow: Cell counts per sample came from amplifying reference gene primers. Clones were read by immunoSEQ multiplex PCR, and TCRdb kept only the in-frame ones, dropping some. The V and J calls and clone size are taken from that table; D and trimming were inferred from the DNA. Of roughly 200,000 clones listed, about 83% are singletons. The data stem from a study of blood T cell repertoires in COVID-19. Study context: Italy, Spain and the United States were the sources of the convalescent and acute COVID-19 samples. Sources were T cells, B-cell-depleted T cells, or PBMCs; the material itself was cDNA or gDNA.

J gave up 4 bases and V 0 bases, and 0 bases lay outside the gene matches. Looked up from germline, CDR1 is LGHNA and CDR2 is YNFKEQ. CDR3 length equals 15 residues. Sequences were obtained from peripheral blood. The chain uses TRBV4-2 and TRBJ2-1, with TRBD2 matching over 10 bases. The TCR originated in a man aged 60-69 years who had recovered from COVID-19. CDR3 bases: TGTGCCAGCAGCCAAGAGACTAGCGGGTACAATGAGCAGTTCTTC. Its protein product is CASSQETSGYNEQFF.